This T cell receptor beta chain originates from a study of blood T cell repertoires in COVID-19. On the study more broadly: Acute and convalescent COVID-19 samples came from the United States, Italy and Spain. Sample material is recorded as cDNA or gDNA derived from T cells, B-cell-depleted T cells, or PBMCs.

Study processing details: Cell counts per sample came from amplifying reference gene primers. The data were produced by immunoSEQ multiplex PCR, yet TCRdb's version contains in-frame clones alone and is incomplete. V, J and clone size are taken as reported in that table, and D and trimming were inferred from the DNA itself. There are 350,000 to 450,000 clones in the sample; about nine tenths occur only once, and less than 2% lies in the top ten. The Seattle site enrolled patients during active infection and followed them longitudinally. Germline assignment: CDR1 MDHEN and CDR2 SYDVKM. The length of the CDR3 is 14 residues. The germline V and J ends were trimmed by 5 bases and 2 bases, with 11 bases remaining between them.

This TCR was sampled from a woman aged 40 to 50 with COVID-19, enrolled during active disease. Specimen: peripheral blood. V and J are TRBV28 and TRBJ2-3; D not certain. CDR3 region: CASSPPPNTDTQYF. CDR3 in DNA: TGTGCCAGCAGTCCCCCCCCAAACACAGATACGCAGTATTTT.